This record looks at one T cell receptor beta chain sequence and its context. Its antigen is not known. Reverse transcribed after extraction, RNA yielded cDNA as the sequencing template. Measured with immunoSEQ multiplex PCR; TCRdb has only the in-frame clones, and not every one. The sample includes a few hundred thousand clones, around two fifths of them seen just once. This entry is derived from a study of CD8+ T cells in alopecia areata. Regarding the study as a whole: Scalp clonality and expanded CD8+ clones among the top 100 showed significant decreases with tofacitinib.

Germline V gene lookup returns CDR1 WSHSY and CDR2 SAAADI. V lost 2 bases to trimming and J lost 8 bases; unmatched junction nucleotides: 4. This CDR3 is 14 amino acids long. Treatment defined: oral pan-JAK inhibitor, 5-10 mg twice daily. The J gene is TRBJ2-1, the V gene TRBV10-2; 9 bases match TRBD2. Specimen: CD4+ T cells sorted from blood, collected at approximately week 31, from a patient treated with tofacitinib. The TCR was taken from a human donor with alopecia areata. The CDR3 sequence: CASSEAGGIDEQFF. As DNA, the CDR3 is TGCGCCAGCAGTGAGGCGGGAGGGATCGATGAGCAGTTCTTC.